One sample yielded the 30 T cell receptor beta chains listed below, sequenced in a study of spatial heterogeneity in lung cancer. Time point noted: sample taken at primary tumor resection. What these receptors recognize is not known. TCRdb redid the calling of the 5' RACE reads with MiXCR, one entry per CDR3 protein. The sample includes roughly 9,000 distinct CDR3 sequences, under 6.5% of them seen just once. Study conclusions and caveats: Tumoral mutation counts were tracked by counts of expanded intratumoral alpha and beta TCRs.

The sequenced sample was lung tumor tissue, obtained at surgery. Source of these receptors: a male donor with early-stage non-small cell lung cancer.

The table lists this clonotype with many counts. Since it is a stray read in a library aimed at alpha chains, this beta chain has a size that is not meaningful. This chain uses TRBV3-1 with TRBJ1-5; D perhaps matches TRBD1 (5 bases). The germline CDR1 and CDR2 sequences are LGHDT and YNNKEL (reference sequence). The CDR3 is 12 amino acids. V was clipped by 1 base and J by 11 bases, with 9 bases between them. The CDR3 DNA is TGTGCCAGCAGCCAAGCGATGGGGGCCCAGCATTTT. Translating gives CASSQAMGAQHF.

This clonotype was seen ten or more times. This beta chain turned up in a library designed for alpha chains; as an off-target read, its abundance says little. The V and J genes are TRBV6-6 and TRBJ2-1; D gene unclear. The germline V and J ends were trimmed by 3 bases and 1 base, with 10 bases remaining between them. The CDR3 totals 15 residues. Germline CDR1 and CDR2: MNHNY and SVGAGI (reference sequence). CDR3 in DNA: TGTGCCAGCAGTTATGGGCGGTCTTCCTACAATGAGCAGTTCTTC. Translation gives CASSYGRSSYNEQFF.

Comments on this clonotype: Being off target in a library aimed at alpha chains, this beta chain has a size of little meaning. The chain is built from TRBV12-3 or TRBV12-4 and TRBJ1-5, with TRBD1 as a possible D gene (5 bases). V was clipped by 4 bases and J by 0 bases, with 16 bases between them. The CDR3 is 17 amino acids. The CDR3 DNA sequence: TGTGCCAGCAGTTCAGGGTCGCCTTATTATAGCAATCAGCCCCAGCATTTT. As protein: CASSSGSPYYSNQPQHF.

Points on this clonotype: One end of the junction varies from germline; a read error may be responsible. This beta chain represents an off-target read in a library built for alpha chains; its size is of limited meaning. This chain joins TRBV27 and TRBJ1-2, with unresolved D. Germline V gene data show CDR1 as MNHEY and CDR2 as SMNVEV (reference sequence). The CDR3 loop spans 13 amino acids. The chain's CDR3 is CANSLNAVYGYTF. CDR3 bases: TGTGCCAACAGTTTAAACGCCGTCTATGGATACACCTTC.

This clonotype was recorded many times. A library prepared for alpha chains yielded this beta chain as an off-target read; its size is of little meaning. The genes are TRBV5-1 and TRBJ1-2; D perhaps matches TRBD1 (6 bases). CDR1 SGHRS and CDR2 YFSETQ come from the germline V gene. The CDR3 covers 14 residues. Trimming cost V 4 bases and J 4 bases, with 14 bases left between them. The CDR3 DNA reads TGCGCCAGCAGCACGGGGGACACGTCCTATGGCTACACCTTC. This gives the protein CASSTGDTSYGYTF.

In this sample, this clonotype is large. The library was designed around alpha chains, so this beta chain is a stray read whose abundance carries little weight. CDR3 DNA sequence: TGTGCCACCAGCAGAGAAGGGGTATCACCCCTCCACTTT. Translating gives CATSREGVSPLHF. This rearrangement joins TRBV15 to TRBJ1-6; TRBD1 might be the D (5 bases). CDR1 and CDR2 (germline): LNHNV, YYDKDF (reference sequence). V shed 0 bases and J shed 10 bases, with 7 bases lying between them. The CDR3 loop spans 13 amino acids. The whole variable domain, filled in from reference TRBV15 and TRBJ1-6, reads DAMVIQNPRYQVTQFGKPVTLSCSQTLNHNVMYWYQQKSSQAPKLLFHYYDKDFNNEADTPDNFQSRRPNTSFCFLDIRSPGLGDTAMYLCATSREGVSPLHFGNGTRLTVT.

This clonotype was counted many times. This beta chain came through as a stray read in a library set up for alpha chains, and its size says little. The rearrangement uses TRBV30 and TRBJ1-1; 9 nucleotides align to TRBD1. CDR1 and CDR2 (germline): GTSNPN, SVGIG (reference sequence). The CDR3 totals 17 residues. The junction had 14 bases not matched to a gene; V was cut back by 2 bases and J by 4 bases. The CDR3 region has the DNA TGTGCCTGGAGTCGTCGTACAGGGGGCCTTAAGGGCACTGAAGCTTTCTTT. Amino acid sequence: CAWSRRTGGLKGTEAFF.

In this sample, this clonotype is medium-sized. Little can be read into the size of this beta chain, an off-target read in a library designed for alpha chains. This chain connects TRBV20-1 to TRBJ2-3, with 9 bases fitting TRBD2. V lost 5 bases, J lost 6 bases, and 9 bases stayed unmatched. This CDR3 region has 14 residues. Germline CDR1 reads DFQATT; CDR2 reads SNEGSKA (reference sequence). The CDR3 coding sequence is TGCAGTGCTCCCGAGGGACTAGCAGCGGATACGCAGTATTTT. Its translation: CSAPEGLAADTQYF.

This clonotype was found many times. Because this beta chain is a stray read in a library intended to capture alpha chains, its abundance should not be given much weight. J is TRBJ1-5 and V is TRBV12-3 or TRBV12-4; D perhaps matches TRBD1 (6 bases). The CDR3 spans 17 residues. Trimming stripped 0 bases from V and 0 bases from J, with 12 bases between. CDR3 sequence reads: CASSLASGQLSNQPQHF. CDR3 DNA: TGTGCCAGCAGTTTAGCTTCAGGACAGCTTAGCAATCAGCCCCAGCATTTT.

By frequency in the sample, this clonotype is medium-sized. This beta chain is an off-target read within a library intended for alpha chains, so its frequency means little. The V call is TRBV29-1, the J call TRBJ2-7, with a weak D call TRBD1 (5 bases). Between the trimmed V and J ends, which lost 4 bases and 3 bases, there was a span of 10 bases. Per germline, CDR1 SQVTM and CDR2 ANQGSEA. The CDR3 has 12 residues. CDR3 loop: CSVVGQIYEQYF. The CDR3 bases are TGCAGCGTTGTTGGACAAATCTACGAGCAGTACTTC.

Details on this clonotype: A library made for alpha chains picked up this beta chain off target, so its size means little. In DNA form, the CDR3 reads TGTGCCAGCAGTTACTCGGTCCCGGCGGCAGGGACCCAGTACTTC. Protein: CASSYSVPAAGTQYF. The rearrangement joins TRBV6-2 or TRBV6-3 to TRBJ2-5; D unresolved. Deletions cut 0 bases from V and 7 bases from J, with 15 bases between. This CDR3 is 15 amino acids long. Germline loops: CDR1 MNHEY, CDR2 SVGEGT.

This clonotype was counted ten times or more. This beta chain is an unintended read in a library built for alpha chains; its size means little. The chain combines TRBV10-3 with TRBJ1-4; D call uncertain. Between the trimmed V and J ends, which lost 3 bases and 5 bases, there was a span of 10 bases. Germline-derived CDR1 and CDR2 are ENHRY and SYGVKD. The CDR3 sequence is 14 residues long. CDR3 bases: TGTGCCATCAGTGAAGGCCTCGTGAATGAAAAACTGTTTTTT. Translating gives CAISEGLVNEKLFF.

In its sample, this clonotype was seen many times. The library was designed around alpha chains, so this beta chain is a stray read whose abundance carries little weight. This rearrangement joins TRBV5-1 to TRBJ1-3, with 10 bases aligning to TRBD1. Germline CDR1 reads SGHRS; CDR2 reads YFSETQ. This CDR3 spans 17 amino acids. The junction had 8 bases not matched to a gene; V was cut back by 1 base and J by 4 bases. Here the CDR3 DNA reads TGCGCCAGCAGCTTGCTGATGGGACAGGGGTCGGGAAACACCATATATTTT. It specifies CASSLLMGQGSGNTIYF.

This clonotype was seen repeatedly, ten times or more. This beta chain came through as a stray read in a library set up for alpha chains, and its size says little. This chain joins TRBV20-1 and TRBJ2-2; D remains unclear. Per germline, CDR1 DFQATT and CDR2 SNEGSKA (reference sequence). This CDR3 is built from 18 residues. V dropped 0 bases and J dropped 1 base, with 18 bases sitting between them. CDR3 nucleotide sequence: TGCAGTGCTAGAGACCCCCACTTAGCCCCAGTGAACACCGGGGAGCTGTTTTTT. Its translation is CSARDPHLAPVNTGELFF.

This clonotype was found a few times. This beta chain represents an off-target read in a library built for alpha chains; its size is of limited meaning. The V gene is TRBV28, the J gene TRBJ2-4; D is uncertain. There are 15 residues in the CDR3. Trimming stripped 1 base from V and 0 bases from J, with 7 bases between. Germline loops: CDR1 MDHEN, CDR2 SYDVKM. CDR3 bases: TGTGCCAGCAGTTTATTCCGGGTAGCCAAAAACATTCAGTACTTC. Its protein is CASSLFRVAKNIQYF. Based on the CDR3 plus reference TRBV28 and TRBJ2-4, the full variable domain is DVKVTQSSRYLVKRTGEKVFLECVQDMDHENMFWYRQDPGLGLRLIYFSYDVKMKEKGDIPEGYSVSREKKERFSLILESASTNQTSMYLCASSLFRVAKNIQYFGAGTRLSVL.

This clonotype was found many times. This beta chain is off target for a library built for alpha chains, so its abundance means little. The rearrangement uses TRBV14 and TRBJ1-5; D might be TRBD1 (5 bases). Trimming pared 4 bases from V and 7 bases from J, leaving 11 bases between. The length of the CDR3 is 13 residues. Germline V gene lookup returns CDR1 SGHDN and CDR2 FVKESK. CDR3: CASSRTTEQPQHF. CDR3 DNA sequence: TGTGCCAGCAGCCGAACGACAGAACAGCCCCAGCATTTT.

At least ten counts were recorded for this clonotype. This beta chain is an off-target read within a library intended for alpha chains, so its frequency means little. The chain carries TRBV12-3 or TRBV12-4 and TRBJ2-7; 12 nucleotides agree with TRBD2. The trim removed 6 bases at V and 2 bases at J, leaving 5 bases unmatched. The CDR3 extends over 15 amino acids. Here the CDR3 reads CASSFGLAGPYEQYF. CDR3 nucleotides: TGTGCCAGCAGCTTCGGACTAGCGGGACCCTACGAGCAGTACTTC.

This clonotype occurred many times. This beta chain is an unintended read in a library built for alpha chains; its size means little. V and J are TRBV6-6 and TRBJ1-5; no reliable D call. V lost 0 bases, J lost 0 bases, and 6 bases lay in between. Germline V gene sequence: CDR1 MNHNY, CDR2 SVGAGI (reference sequence). The CDR3 has 15 residues. In DNA, the CDR3 is TGTGCCAGCAGTTACTCTTCCTCTAGCAATCAGCCCCAGCATTTT. It encodes CASSYSSSSNQPQHF.

Many counts were recorded for this clonotype. As an off-target read in a library built for alpha chains, this beta chain has a frequency of little significance. V is TRBV5-4 and J is TRBJ2-3, with 8 bases aligning to TRBD2. The germline CDR1 and CDR2 sequences are SGHNT and YYREEE (reference sequence). This CDR3 is built from 15 residues. Trimming at V came to 4 bases and at J to 6 bases, leaving 10 bases not matched to a gene. DNA of the CDR3: TGTGCCAGCAGCCGACGGACTATAGCGGGGGATACGCAGTATTTT. It codes for CASSRRTIAGDTQYF. The full variable domain, with the rest looked up from reference TRBV5-4 and TRBJ2-3, is ETGVTQSPTHLIKTRGQQVTLRCSSQSGHNTVSWYQQALGQGPQFIFQYYREEENGRGNFPPRFSGLQFPNYSSELNVNALELDDSALYLCASSRRTIAGDTQYFGPGTRLTVL.

In its sample, this clonotype is medium-sized (0.01 to 0.1%). Little can be read into the size of this beta chain, an off-target read in a library designed for alpha chains. The chain uses TRBV20-1 and TRBJ1-1; 9 bases are a match to TRBD1. The germline V gene encodes CDR1 DFQATT and CDR2 SNEGSKA (reference sequence). Trimming took 5 bases from V and 5 from J; bases not matched to a gene: 9. The CDR3 length is 14 residues. CDR3 sequence (DNA): TGCAGTGCTCCCGTTACGGGACAGGGAACTGAAGCTTTCTTT. Amino acid sequence: CSAPVTGQGTEAFF.

This clonotype was seen repeatedly, ten times or more. This beta chain came through as a stray read in a library set up for alpha chains, and its size says little. The genes are TRBV10-3 and TRBJ1-5; 7 bases are a match to TRBD1. V lost 2 bases and J lost 3; bases outside the gene matches: 1. The V gene's germline CDR1 is ENHRY and CDR2 SYGVKD. The CDR3 extends over 14 amino acids. DNA of the CDR3: TGTGCCATCAGTGAGGACAGGGTCAATCAGCCCCAGCATTTT. Its translation is CAISEDRVNQPQHF.

This clonotype was recorded at least ten times. The library was prepared for alpha chains; this beta chain is a stray read, so its frequency means little. The chain combines TRBV20-1 with TRBJ2-5, with D perhaps matching TRBD1 (6 bases). V dropped 0 bases and J dropped 5 bases, with 10 bases sitting between them. In germline, CDR1 is DFQATT, CDR2 SNEGSKA (reference sequence). CDR3 length: 13 amino acids. CDR3 amino acids: CSAREGQRETQYF. Here the CDR3 DNA reads TGCAGTGCTAGAGAAGGACAGCGGGAGACCCAGTACTTC.

This clonotype ranks as medium-sized. For a library built for alpha chains, this beta chain is a stray read; little rests on its size. The chain couples TRBV7-3 to TRBJ1-1, with TRBD1 matching over 8 bases. The CDR3 spans 13 residues. J gave up 7 bases and V 6 bases, and 7 bases lay outside the gene matches. The germline CDR1 and CDR2 sequences are SGHTA and FQGTGA. The CDR3 coding sequence is TGTGCCAGCAGGGCGACAGGGGCAGGTGAAGCTTTCTTT. Its translation: CASRATGAGEAFF. The full variable domain, with the rest looked up from reference TRBV7-3 and TRBJ1-1, is GAGVSQTPSNKVTEKGKYVELRCDPISGHTALYWYRQSLGQGPEFLIYFQGTGAADDSGLPNDRFFAVRPEGSVSTLKIQRTERGDSAVYLCASRATGAGEAFFGQGTRLTVV.

This clonotype was observed at least ten times. Because the library targeted alpha chains, this beta chain is an off-target read whose size means little. The chain carries TRBV20-1 and TRBJ2-1, with 14 bases fitting TRBD2. V was clipped by 8 bases and J by 4 bases; unmatched bases: 7. The V gene's germline CDR1 is DFQATT and CDR2 SNEGSKA (reference sequence). The CDR3 spans 15 residues. CDR3 DNA sequence: TGCAGTCTAGGCTGGACTAGCGGGAGGTACAATGAGCAGTTCTTC. The encoded protein is CSLGWTSGRYNEQFF.

By frequency in the sample, this clonotype is medium-sized. This beta chain was picked up by a library intended for alpha chains and is off target, so its count carries little meaning. The chain carries TRBV20-1 and TRBJ2-7; D is tentatively TRBD1 or TRBD2 (6 bases each). The CDR3 sequence is 13 residues long. Looked up from germline, CDR1 is DFQATT and CDR2 is SNEGSKA (reference sequence). Trimming stripped 6 bases from V and 3 bases from J, with 15 bases between. The DNA of the CDR3 is TGCAGTGCCGAACCGGGGGACAACTACGAGCAGTACTTC. The encoded protein is CSAEPGDNYEQYF.

At least ten counts were recorded for this clonotype. With the library built for alpha chains, this beta chain is off target and its frequency is not meaningful. The chain is built from TRBV30 and TRBJ1-1; D call uncertain. Germline CDR1 is GTSNPN and CDR2 is SVGIG (reference sequence). Trimming shortened V by 6 bases and J by 6 bases, and 8 bases separated the two germline ends. The CDR3 runs to 10 residues. The CDR3 DNA is TGTGCCTGCCGGTGGGCTGAAGCTTTCTTT. Its protein product is CACRWAEAFF.

At least ten counts were recorded for this clonotype. Within a library made for alpha chains, this beta chain is off target, and its count is uninformative. This chain links TRBV7-2 with TRBJ1-5; D is possibly TRBD1 (5 bases). CDR3 length: 14 residues. Germline-derived CDR1 and CDR2 are SGHTA and FQGNSA. Trimming shortened V by 4 bases and J by 6 bases, and 13 bases separated the two germline ends. CDR3 sequence: CASSSQGRGQPQHF. For the CDR3, the DNA is TGTGCCAGCAGCTCGCAGGGAAGGGGTCAGCCCCAGCATTTT.

This clonotype was observed many times. This beta chain is an off-target read within a library intended for alpha chains, so its frequency means little. The V call is TRBV5-6, the J call TRBJ1-2; D is unclear. V was clipped by 1 base and J by 1 base, with 11 bases between them. The CDR3 consists of 15 residues. The V gene's germline CDR1 is SGHDT and CDR2 YYEEEE. CDR3 DNA sequence: TGTGCCAGCAGCTTGACCGCTCCGAATAACTATGGCTACACCTTC. Residues: CASSLTAPNNYGYTF.

This clonotype appeared a few times. Since the library was made to target alpha chains, this beta chain is a stray read and its abundance is not meaningful. The rearrangement uses TRBV2 and TRBJ2-3; D unresolved. Trimming removed 1 base from V and 1 base from J, with 12 bases in between. The CDR3 runs 16 residues. Germline lookup yields CDR1 SNHLY and CDR2 FYNNEI. The CDR3 sequence: CASSEGLLRGTDTQYF. The DNA of the CDR3 is TGTGCCAGCAGTGAAGGGTTGCTTCGGGGCACAGATACGCAGTATTTT.

The table lists this clonotype with many counts. This beta chain is off target for a library built for alpha chains, so its abundance means little. This chain links TRBV20-1 with TRBJ2-2, with D tentatively TRBD2 (5 bases). The V gene's germline CDR1 is DFQATT and CDR2 SNEGSKA (reference sequence). CDR3 size: 12 residues. With 5 bases removed from V and 7 bases from J, the gap between germline ends came to 11 bases. The chain's CDR3 is CSASLGVGELFF. CDR3 coding DNA: TGCAGTGCTTCATTGGGAGTCGGGGAGCTGTTTTTT.